The clone carrying this T cell receptor (beta chain) showed up just a few times. As yet, its antigen is unknown. This entry is derived from a study of CD8 T cells in ankylosing spondylitis. The germline gives CDR1 WNHNN, CDR2 SYGVQD (reference sequence). V gave up 1 base and J gave up 0 bases, with 7 bases separating them. There are 16 residues in the CDR3. Study-level points and caveats: What seemed typical of ankylosing spondylitis blood was a TCR beta motif built from several highly homologous variants.

TCRdb called the 5' RACE reads again in MiXCR, with one record for every CDR3 protein. Here the sample spans about 200,000 distinct CDR3 sequences, 6% to 8% being singletons. Sequences were obtained from blood, either unsorted or a sorted T cell fraction (not recorded which). The chain carries TRBV10-1 and TRBJ2-6; D is unclear. This receptor was obtained from a male donor with ankylosing spondylitis. In DNA form, the CDR3 reads TGCGCCAGCAGTGAGTTGGTTGACTCTGGGGCCAACGTCCTGACTTTC. It is translated as CASSELVDSGANVLTF.